The 17 T cell receptor beta chains below all came from one sample that was sequenced in a study of blood T cell repertoires in COVID-19. Clones were read by immunoSEQ multiplex PCR, and TCRdb kept only the in-frame ones, dropping some. The table lists over 85,000 clones, roughly 87% of them singletons. Sequenced sample: peripheral blood. All receptors derive from a woman in her 50s with COVID-19, enrolled during active disease.

The chain links TRBV7-9 to TRBJ2-5, with TRBD2 matching over 7 bases. Trimming cost V 5 bases and J 5 bases; bases outside gene matches: 8. The CDR3 loop spans 14 amino acids. The germline V gene encodes CDR1 SEHNR and CDR2 FQNEAQ (reference sequence). CDR3 sequence: CASSGRLASETQYF. CDR3 DNA sequence: TGTGCCAGCAGCGGCAGACTAGCTAGCGAGACCCAGTACTTC.

The gene calls are TRBV6-5 and TRBJ2-7; the match to TRBD2 covers 9 bases. Per the germline V gene, CDR1 is MNHEY and CDR2 is SVGAGI. The V gene end was trimmed by 8 bases and the J gene end by 3 bases; junction bases not matched to a gene: 11. The CDR3 length is 15 residues. The CDR3 sequence is CASGAGGPPIYEQYF. In nucleotides, the CDR3 is TGTGCCAGCGGAGCGGGGGGCCCCCCAATCTACGAGCAGTACTTC.

This rearrangement joins TRBV7-9 to TRBJ2-3; D perhaps matches TRBD2 (6 bases). Trimming shortened V by 5 bases and J by 1 base, and 13 bases separated the two germline ends. The CDR3 consists of 15 residues. Looked up from germline, CDR1 is SEHNR and CDR2 is FQNEAQ (reference sequence). CDR3 region: CASSDSGLGTDTQYF. CDR3 DNA sequence: TGTGCCAGCAGCGATAGCGGCTTAGGCACAGATACGCAGTATTTT. Filled out from reference TRBV7-9 and TRBJ2-3, the complete variable domain reads DTGVSQNPRHKITKRGQNVTFRCDPISEHNRLYWYRQTLGQGPEFLTYFQNEAQLEKSRLLSDRFSAERPKGSFSTLEIQRTEQGDSAMYLCASSDSGLGTDTQYFGPGTRLTVL.

This chain links TRBV9 with TRBJ1-4; weak D call: TRBD1 (5 bases). There are 16 residues in the CDR3. V lost 0 bases to trimming and J lost 0 bases, with 9 bases between them. From germline, CDR1 is SGDLS and CDR2 YYNGEE. The CDR3 sequence is CASSVDGAATNEKLFF. For the CDR3, the DNA is TGTGCCAGCAGCGTAGATGGGGCCGCAACTAATGAAAAACTGTTTTTT.

The gene calls are TRBV28 and TRBJ1-1; perhaps TRBD1 as D (6 bases). CDR1 and CDR2 from the germline V gene are MDHEN and SYDVKM. The CDR3 has 11 residues. The germline V and J ends were trimmed by 6 bases and 5 bases, with 7 bases remaining between them. CDR3: CASRTGTEAFF. Written as DNA, the CDR3 is TGTGCCAGCAGAACAGGGACTGAAGCTTTCTTT.

The rearrangement uses TRBV11-2 and TRBJ2-1, with 16 bases lining up with TRBD2. The V gene end was trimmed by 4 bases and the J gene end by 6 bases; junction bases not matched to a gene: 9. The CDR3 contains 18 residues. The germline CDR1 and CDR2 sequences are SGHAT and FQNNGV. CDR3 sequence (DNA): TGTGCCAGCAGCTCGGGGACTAGCGGGGGGGCCTTTCTCAATGAGCAGTTCTTC. This translates into CASSSGTSGGAFLNEQFF.

CDR3 sequence: CASSSDTSSYNEQFF. The CDR3 DNA reads TGCGCCAGCAGCTCCGACACTAGCTCCTACAATGAGCAGTTCTTC. The chain carries TRBV5-1 and TRBJ2-1; tentatively, D is TRBD2 (5 bases). V was clipped by 3 bases and J by 0 bases, with 10 bases between them. From germline, CDR1 is SGHRS and CDR2 YFSETQ. The CDR3 runs 15 residues. The whole variable domain, filled in from reference TRBV5-1 and TRBJ2-1, reads KAGVTQTPRYLIKTRGQQVTLSCSPISGHRSVSWYQQTPGQGLQFLFEYFSETQRNKGNFPGRFSGRQFSNSRSEMNVSTLELGDSALYLCASSSDTSSYNEQFFGPGTRLTVL.

The gene calls are TRBV19 and TRBJ1-4; D is perhaps TRBD1 (5 bases). The V end was cut by 6 bases, the J end by 8 bases, with 16 bases between. The CDR3 length is 14 residues. Germline V gene sequence: CDR1 LNHDA, CDR2 SQIVND (reference sequence). CDR3 in DNA: TGTGCCAGTAGCCGACAGTTCGAGGTGGAAAAACTGTTTTTT. Its translation is CASSRQFEVEKLFF.

The gene calls are TRBV6-5 and TRBJ2-5, with 7 nucleotides matching TRBD2. CDR1 is MNHEY and CDR2 is SVGAGI in the germline V gene. This CDR3 has 13 residues. V lost 8 bases and J lost 4; bases outside the gene matches: 7. CDR3 residues: CASRGVIVETQYF. The DNA for the CDR3 is TGTGCCAGCCGGGGGGTTATAGTAGAGACCCAGTACTTC.

CDR3 sequence reads: CASSRGGLRNTGELFF. CDR3 DNA: TGCGCCAGCAGCCGGGGGGGACTGCGGAACACCGGGGAGCTGTTTTTT. The chain uses TRBV4-1 and TRBJ2-2; 7 nucleotides align to TRBD2. The CDR3 runs 16 residues. CDR1 and CDR2 (germline): MGHRA, YSYEKL. The V segment lost 4 bases and the J segment 1 base; nucleotides outside the gene matches: 6.

J is TRBJ1-3 and V is TRBV24-1; D unclear. Germline lookup yields CDR1 KGHDR and CDR2 SFDVKD. Trimming took off 0 bases at V and 0 bases at J, with 8 bases between the two ends. CDR3 size: 16 residues. The CDR3 DNA follows: TGTGCCACCAGTGATTTGGGGCACTTCTCTGGAAACACCATATATTTT. Amino acids: CATSDLGHFSGNTIYF.

V usage is TRBV30 and J usage is TRBJ1-2; D is unclear. Germline lookup yields CDR1 GTSNPN and CDR2 SVGIG (reference sequence). V was pared by 3 bases and J by 5 bases, with 13 bases between. The length of the CDR3 is 13 residues. CDR3 sequence (DNA): TGTGCCTGGAGCAGTCTCCGGAGGTATGGCTACACCTTC. It translates to CAWSSLRRYGYTF.

This clone was counted only a few times. In DNA, the CDR3 is TGTGCCAGTAGTGCCAGCGGGGTCCGAGAGACCCAGTACTTC. Translated, it gives CASSASGVRETQYF. V is TRBV19 and J is TRBJ2-5; 7 bases fit TRBD2. The germline V gene has CDR1 LNHDA and CDR2 SQIVND (reference sequence). The CDR3 contains 14 residues. Losses at the gene ends were 5 bases for V and 4 bases for J; bases not matched to a gene: 7. The full variable domain, its missing parts supplied by reference TRBV19 and TRBJ2-5, is DGGITQSPKYLFRKEGQNVTLSCEQNLNHDAMYWYRQDPGQGLRLIYYSQIVNDFQKGDIAEGYSVSREKKESFPLTVTSAQKNPTAFYLCASSASGVRETQYFGPGTRLLVL.

V is TRBV7-8 and J is TRBJ2-5, with a possible D match to TRBD1 (6 bases). The CDR3 contains 16 residues. Trimming pared 4 bases from V and 1 base from J, leaving 16 bases between. The V gene's germline CDR1 is SGHVS and CDR2 FQNEAQ. The CDR3: CASSSLGPGVQETQYF. The CDR3 DNA sequence: TGTGCCAGCAGCTCCTTAGGGCCAGGGGTCCAAGAGACCCAGTACTTC.

V and J are TRBV18 and TRBJ2-7; D is perhaps TRBD2 (5 bases). In germline, CDR1 is KGHSH, CDR2 LQKENI. The CDR3 spans 13 residues. Trimming removed 6 bases at V and 2 bases at J, with 11 bases between. The CDR3 loop is CASSPSPTYEQYF. DNA of the CDR3: TGTGCCAGCTCCCCTAGCCCCACCTACGAGCAGTACTTC.

Only a few counts were recorded for this clone. The chain links TRBV11-2 to TRBJ1-5; a possible D gene is TRBD1 (5 bases). V was cut by 5 bases and J by 6 bases, with 11 bases left in between. Germline V CDR1 and CDR2: SGHAT, FQNNGV. This CDR3 spans 13 amino acids. In DNA, the CDR3 is TGTGCCAGCAGCGCCACGGGGGGTCAGCCCCAGCATTTT. Translating it yields CASSATGGQPQHF.

The chain uses TRBV28 and TRBJ1-2, with 9 nucleotides matching TRBD1. Germline CDR1 reads MDHEN; CDR2 reads SYDVKM. The CDR3 loop spans 13 amino acids. Trimming at V came to 6 bases and at J to 8 bases, leaving 7 bases not matched to a gene. CDR3 sequence (DNA): TGTGCCAGCAGCCCGGGACAGGGAGGGGGCTACACCTTC. It yields the protein CASSPGQGGGYTF.